The rows below give T cell receptor beta chains drawn from one sample of a study of T cells in Graves' hyperthyroidism and ophthalmopathy. TCRdb fed the multiplex PCR reads into MiXCR, producing one record per CDR3 protein. This sample yields hundreds of thousands of distinct CDR3 sequences, of which more than 15% are seen a single time; approximately 3.5% belongs to the top ten. The sequenced sample was blood. The receptors shown here come from a woman between 35 and 50 years old with Graves' ophthalmopathy. The CDR3 runs from the conserved cysteine through the conserved F or W. The D gene is left open where the match is weak. Only part of the rows carry a size: once, few, many, or a class if the clone is expanded.

many	TRBJ2-7	TRBV5-1	NA	TGCGCCAGCAGCTTGGGCGGCGGGAACTACGAGCAGTACTTC	CASSLGGGNYEQYF
many	TRBJ2-1	TRBV7-2	NA	TGTGCCAGCAGCTTAGATAGCACGGCGGGGCCCGTAAGGCGGCAGTTCTTC	CASSLDSTAGPVRRQFF
NA	TRBJ2-1	TRBV7-3	NA	TGTGCCAGCAGCGTTGACAGCCTCTACAATGAGCAGTTCTTC	CASSVDSLYNEQFF
few	TRBJ1-1	TRBV20-1	NA	TGCAGTGCTAGGGGACTCACGGAGAACACTGAAGCTTTCTTT	CSARGLTENTEAFF
many	TRBJ2-7	TRBV18	NA	TGTGCCAGCTCACCAGTGGACACCGCCTACGAGCAGTACTTC	CASSPVDTAYEQYF
NA	TRBJ2-1	TRBV19	NA	TGTGCCAGTAGTCGAAAGACGGGATACAATGAGCAGTTCTTC	CASSRKTGYNEQFF
few	TRBJ2-7	TRBV28	TRBD1	TGTGCCAGCAGTTTCCAGACAGGGTGGTACGAGCAGTACTTC	CASSFQTGWYEQYF
NA	TRBJ2-2	TRBV28	TRBD2	TGTGCCAGCAGTTTAAGCGGGAGGTACACCGGGGAGCTGTTTTTT	CASSLSGRYTGELFF
NA	TRBJ2-5	TRBV29-1	NA	TGCAGCAGCAGGAGTGCAGAGACCCAGTACTTC	CSSRSAETQYF
few	TRBJ2-7	TRBV5-1	TRBD2	TGCGCCAGCGCGACAAGTGCGGGAGTGGCCGAGCAGTACTTC	CASATSAGVAEQYF
NA	TRBJ2-1	TRBV28	TRBD1	TGTGCCAGCAGACGGACAGGGGGCTTGGGTAATGAGCAGTTCTTC	CASRRTGGLGNEQFF
few	TRBJ2-7	TRBV20-1	TRBD1	TGCAGTGCTAGAGTTCAAACAGGGGCCTACGAGCAGTACTTC	CSARVQTGAYEQYF
few	TRBJ2-7	TRBV9	NA	TGTGCCAGCAGCGTAGTGGAGGAAGCGGGCGAGCAGTACTTC	CASSVVEEAGEQYF
few	TRBJ1-1	TRBV20-1	NA	TGCAGTGCGGAAGGGCCGAACACTGAAGCTTTCTTT	CSAEGPNTEAFF
many	TRBJ1-1	TRBV28	NA	TGTGCCAGCAGTTTGGGACACTCGAACACTGAAGCTTTCTTT	CASSLGHSNTEAFF
NA	TRBJ2-5	TRBV12-3/TRBV12-4	NA	TGTGCCAGCAGTTTAACGCTGCCAGGGGAGACCCAGTACTTC	CASSLTLPGETQYF
NA	TRBJ2-5	TRBV12-5	NA	TGTGCTAGTGGTTTGGTACGCCGGGGCAGGGAGACCCAGTACTTC	CASGLVRRGRETQYF
NA	TRBJ2-3	TRBV12-3/TRBV12-4	NA	TGTGCCAGCAGTTTATTTTCTAGCGAGAGCACAGATACGCAGTATTTT	CASSLFSSESTDTQYF
many	TRBJ2-5	TRBV2	TRBD1	TGTGCCAGCAGGCCGGGACAGGGTTGGGAGACCCAGTACTTC	CASRPGQGWETQYF
NA	TRBJ2-1	TRBV7-9	TRBD2	TGTGCCAGCAGCGGCCCTAGCGGAGACAATGAGCAGTTCTTC	CASSGPSGDNEQFF
many	TRBJ1-2	TRBV7-9	NA	TGTGCCAGCAGCTTAGTAGGAATTCAGGGTTCAGCTGGCTACACCTTC	CASSLVGIQGSAGYTF
NA	TRBJ2-7	TRBV29-1	TRBD2	TGCAGCGTTCGCAAGCGAGCGGGACTATACGAGCAGTACTTC	CSVRKRAGLYEQYF
few	TRBJ1-3	TRBV30	NA	TGTGCCTGGAGTGTACTTCACTCTGGAAACACCATATATTTT	CAWSVLHSGNTIYF
many	TRBJ2-1	TRBV20-1	TRBD2	TGCAGTGCTAGAGATAGGACTAGTCCCGGGAATGAGCAGTTCTTC	CSARDRTSPGNEQFF
NA	TRBJ2-6	TRBV2	NA	TGTGCCAGCAGTGAAGTCGTCCTGACTTTC	CASSEVVLTF
many	TRBJ2-2	TRBV28	TRBD2	TGTGCCAGCAGCCGCGGACTAGCGGGAGACGTCACCGGGGAGCTGTTTTTT	CASSRGLAGDVTGELFF
many	TRBJ2-7	TRBV11-1	TRBD1	TGTGCCAGCAGCTTATTGGGGACAGGGGGCTACGAGCAGTACTTC	CASSLLGTGGYEQYF
many	TRBJ2-5	TRBV11-2	TRBD2	TGTGCCAGCAGCTTTGGGTCTAGCGGGGGTCCAGCGGGCACAGAGACCCAGTACTTC	CASSFGSSGGPAGTETQYF
many	TRBJ2-7	TRBV28	TRBD1	TGTGCCAGTAGGGGTCCTGACAGGGGCTACGAGCAGTACTTC	CASRGPDRGYEQYF
many	TRBJ2-7	TRBV30	NA	TGTGCCTGTTTGACAGGAAGCTCCTACGAGCAGTACTTC	CACLTGSSYEQYF
many	TRBJ2-1	TRBV20-1	NA	TGCAGTGCTAGGGGACCTGGTCTAGCAGACTACAATGAGCAGTTCTTC	CSARGPGLADYNEQFF
many	TRBJ2-2	TRBV28	TRBD1	TGTGCCAGCAGTTTAAGGGGGCCGGGACAGGGTCCCGGGGAGCTGTTTTTT	CASSLRGPGQGPGELFF
many	TRBJ2-3	TRBV7-6	NA	TGTGCCAGCAGCTTAACGACAGCTACAGATACGCAGTATTTT	CASSLTTATDTQYF
NA	TRBJ2-1	TRBV18	NA	TGTGCCAGCTCACCAGGACAGTCGAACAATGAGCAGTTCTTC	CASSPGQSNNEQFF
many	TRBJ1-1	TRBV20-1	TRBD1	TGCAGTGCTAGACGACAGGGCCCTGAAGCTTTCTTT	CSARRQGPEAFF
many	TRBJ1-3	TRBV5-1	TRBD1	TGCGCCAGCAGCTCGGACGGACAGGGTTCCAGCTCTGGAAACACCATATATTTT	CASSSDGQGSSSGNTIYF
many	TRBJ2-7	TRBV12-3/TRBV12-4	NA	TGTGCCAGCAGTTTTGATCAGGGTAACTCCTACGAGCAGTACTTC	CASSFDQGNSYEQYF
NA	TRBJ1-6	TRBV19	NA	TGTGCCAGTAGGGACAGCTATAATTCACCCCTCCACTTT	CASRDSYNSPLHF
NA	TRBJ2-3	TRBV12-3/TRBV12-4	NA	TGTGCCAGCAGTTACTCGAGTGGGGGGACTAGCACAGATACGCAGTATTTT	CASSYSSGGTSTDTQYF
NA	TRBJ2-3	TRBV11-2	TRBD2	TGTGCCAGCAGCTCCAAGATCCTAGCGGGGGGGCCTTTAGATACGCAGTATTTT	CASSSKILAGGPLDTQYF
NA	TRBJ2-3	TRBV7-2	NA	TGTGCCAGCAGCTTTCAATATACGCAGTATTTT	CASSFQYTQYF
many	TRBJ2-1	TRBV20-1	TRBD2	TGCAGTGCCTATGGACTAGCGGGGGGGCGGGACGAGCAGTTCTTC	CSAYGLAGGRDEQFF